The source of this T cell receptor beta chain is a study of T-cell reconstitution after alpha-beta-depleted transplantation in children. Study results and caveats: Certain patients had high TCRbeta diversity at day 60, and it came from recipient T cells and thymic progenitors that survived. Reportedly, only several hundred clones from non-depleted graft cells drove alpha-beta T-cell counts at about two months. By one year post-transplant, T-cell counts and diversity largely arose from T cells that were newly produced.

Unique molecular identifiers tagged the TCRbeta library. TCRdb ran MiXCR on the PCR reads and lists one entry per CDR3 protein. The sample holds about 230,000 distinct CDR3 sequences, roughly a tenth seen once. This clonotype was observed a few times. Its specificity is not known. With a much larger clone just one base away, this may be a read error. V was trimmed by 5 bases and J by 12 bases, leaving 16 bases between them. The length of the CDR3 is 12 residues. This clonotype originated in a child less than two years old with acute myeloid leukemia, due to receive a stem cell transplant. The material was PBMCs, obtained before TCRalphabeta/CD19-depleted stem cell transplant. This sequence joins TRBV12-3 or TRBV12-4 and TRBJ1-2; D is possibly TRBD1 (6 bases). CDR3 DNA: TGTGCCAGCAGTCACCGACAGGAGGGCGACACCTTC. Residues: CASSHRQEGDTF.